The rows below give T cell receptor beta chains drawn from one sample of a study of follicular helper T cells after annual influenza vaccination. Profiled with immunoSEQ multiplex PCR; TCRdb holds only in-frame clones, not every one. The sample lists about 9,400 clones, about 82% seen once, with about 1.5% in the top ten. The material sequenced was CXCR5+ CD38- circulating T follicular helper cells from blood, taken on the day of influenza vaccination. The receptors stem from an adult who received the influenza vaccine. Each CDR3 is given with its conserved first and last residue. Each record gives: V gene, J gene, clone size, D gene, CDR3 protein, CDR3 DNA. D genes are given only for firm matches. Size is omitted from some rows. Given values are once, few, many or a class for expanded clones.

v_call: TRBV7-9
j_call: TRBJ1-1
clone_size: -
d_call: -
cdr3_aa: CASKGQPNTEAFF
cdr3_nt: TGTGCCAGCAAAGGACAACCGAACACTGAAGCTTTCTTT

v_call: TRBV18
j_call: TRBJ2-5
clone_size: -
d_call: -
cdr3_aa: CASSGASDIGTQYF
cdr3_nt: TGTGCCAGCTCAGGGGCTAGCGATATCGGGACCCAGTACTTC

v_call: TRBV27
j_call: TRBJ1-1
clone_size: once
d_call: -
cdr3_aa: CASSPSYMNTEAFF
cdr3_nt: TGTGCCAGCAGTCCGTCTTATATGAACACTGAAGCTTTCTTT

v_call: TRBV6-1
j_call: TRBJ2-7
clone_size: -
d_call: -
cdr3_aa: CASKRAASYEQYF
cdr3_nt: TGTGCCAGCAAGCGGGCAGCCTCATACGAGCAGTACTTC

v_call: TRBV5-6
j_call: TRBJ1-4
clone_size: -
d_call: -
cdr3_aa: CASSLEARKLFF
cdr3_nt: TGTGCCAGCAGCTTGGAGGCCCGGAAACTGTTTTTT

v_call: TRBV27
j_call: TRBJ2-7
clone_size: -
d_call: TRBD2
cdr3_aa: CASTFLAGEGYEQYF
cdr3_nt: TGTGCCAGCACCTTTTTAGCGGGAGAGGGCTACGAGCAGTACTTC

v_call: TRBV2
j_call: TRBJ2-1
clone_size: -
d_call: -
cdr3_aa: CASREEASFLF
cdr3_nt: TGTGCCAGCAGGGAGGAGGCTTCGTTTCTCTTC

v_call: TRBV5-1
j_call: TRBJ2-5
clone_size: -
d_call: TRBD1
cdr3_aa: CASSWGQEQETQYF
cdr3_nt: TGCGCCAGCAGCTGGGGACAGGAGCAAGAGACCCAGTACTTC

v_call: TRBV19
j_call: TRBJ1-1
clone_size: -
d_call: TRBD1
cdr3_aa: CASSPRTGAGEAFF
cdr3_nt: TGTGCCAGTAGTCCCCGGACAGGGGCTGGTGAAGCTTTCTTT

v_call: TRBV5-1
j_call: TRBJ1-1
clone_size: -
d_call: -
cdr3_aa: CASSSLGLNTEAFF
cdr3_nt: TGCGCCAGCAGCTCCCTGGGCCTGAACACTGAAGCTTTCTTT

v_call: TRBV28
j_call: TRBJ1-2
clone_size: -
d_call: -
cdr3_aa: CASSLLGAYGYTF
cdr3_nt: TGTGCCAGCAGTTTATTGGGAGCCTATGGCTACACCTTC

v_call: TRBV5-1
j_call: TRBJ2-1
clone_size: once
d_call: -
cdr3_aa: CASSQGTHNEQFF
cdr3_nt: TGCGCCAGCAGCCAGGGGACCCACAATGAGCAGTTCTTC

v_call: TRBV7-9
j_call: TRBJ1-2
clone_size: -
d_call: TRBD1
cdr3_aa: CASSPEGAIPYGYTF
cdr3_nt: TGTGCCAGCAGCCCAGAGGGGGCGATCCCCTATGGCTACACCTTC

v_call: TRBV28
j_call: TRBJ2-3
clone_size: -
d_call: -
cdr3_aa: CASSLYKARDTQYF
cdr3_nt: TGTGCCAGCAGTTTATACAAGGCTAGGGATACGCAGTATTTT

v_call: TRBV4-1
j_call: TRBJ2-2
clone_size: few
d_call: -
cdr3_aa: CASSLRAGDNTGELFF
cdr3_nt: TGCGCCAGCAGCCTAAGGGCAGGAGATAACACCGGGGAGCTGTTTTTT

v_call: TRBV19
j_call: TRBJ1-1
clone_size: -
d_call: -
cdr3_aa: CASRLDREAFF
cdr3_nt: TGTGCCAGTAGACTCGACAGGGAAGCTTTCTTT

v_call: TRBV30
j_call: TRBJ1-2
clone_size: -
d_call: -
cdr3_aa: CAWTPAGYGYTF
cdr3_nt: TGTGCCTGGACCCCGGCGGGCTATGGCTACACCTTC

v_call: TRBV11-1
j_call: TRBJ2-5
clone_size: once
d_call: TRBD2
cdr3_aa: CASSFPASGSETQYF
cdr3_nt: TGTGCCAGCAGCTTTCCCGCTAGCGGGAGTGAGACCCAGTACTTC

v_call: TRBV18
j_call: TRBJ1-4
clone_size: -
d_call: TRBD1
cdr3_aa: CASSWTGGESEKLFF
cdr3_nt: TGTGCCAGCTCATGGACAGGGGGTGAAAGTGAAAAACTGTTTTTT

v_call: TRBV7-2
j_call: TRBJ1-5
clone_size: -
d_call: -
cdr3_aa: CASSFYSNQPQHF
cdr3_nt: TGTGCCAGCAGCTTTTATAGCAATCAGCCCCAGCATTTT

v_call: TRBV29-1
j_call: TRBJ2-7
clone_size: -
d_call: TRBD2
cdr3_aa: CSVVLSTGLAAEQYF
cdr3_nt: TGCAGCGTTGTATTGTCTACGGGACTAGCCGCCGAGCAGTACTTC

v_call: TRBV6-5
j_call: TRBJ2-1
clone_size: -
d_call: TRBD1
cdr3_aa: CATLGQQRGNEQFF
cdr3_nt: TGTGCCACATTGGGACAGCAAAGGGGGAATGAGCAGTTCTTC